This T cell receptor (beta chain) originates from a study of T cell repertoires in breast cancer. Study-wide points: Seven or more patient tumors shared over 15 TCR pairs rarely seen in control blood.

Judged by abundance, this clonotype is hyperexpanded. The antigen is unknown. During the second nested PCR, blocking oligonucleotides suppressed genes that were not paired. TCRdb reprocessed the emulsion pairing reads via MiXCR and lists one record per CDR3 protein. The sample has roughly 140 distinct CDR3 sequences, around 47% seen once; the top ten hold approximately 99.9%. Paired alpha-beta TCRs of CD8+ T cells were analyzed by expanded emulsion RT-PCR. The clonotype originates from a pool of human donors with breast cancer or a healthy control (not recorded which). Source material: CD8+ T cells.

In nucleotides, the CDR3 is TGTGCCAGCAGCTTAAACGGGGGCTATGGCTACACCTTC. This codes for CASSLNGGYGYTF. V and J are TRBV7-3 and TRBJ1-2; TRBD1 might be the D (5 bases). The germline CDR1 and CDR2 sequences are SGHTA and FQGTGA. CDR3 length: 13 residues. V shed 1 base and J shed 4 bases, with 7 bases lying between them.